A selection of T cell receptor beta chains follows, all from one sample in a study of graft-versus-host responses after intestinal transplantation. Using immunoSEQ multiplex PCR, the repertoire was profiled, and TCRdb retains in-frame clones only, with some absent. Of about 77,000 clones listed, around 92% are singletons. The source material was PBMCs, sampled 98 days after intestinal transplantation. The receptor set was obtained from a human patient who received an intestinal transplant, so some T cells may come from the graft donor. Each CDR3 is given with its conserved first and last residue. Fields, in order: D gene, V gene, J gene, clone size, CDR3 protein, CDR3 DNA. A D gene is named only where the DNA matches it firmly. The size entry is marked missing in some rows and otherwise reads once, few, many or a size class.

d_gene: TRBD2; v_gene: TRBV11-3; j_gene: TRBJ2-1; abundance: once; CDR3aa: CASSLEGGYNEQFF; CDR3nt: TGTGCCAGCAGCTTAGAGGGGGGGTACAATGAGCAGTTCTTC
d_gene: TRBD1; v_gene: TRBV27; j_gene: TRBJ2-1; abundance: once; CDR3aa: CASSPLVQGDMDEQFF; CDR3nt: TGTGCCAGCAGTCCCCTTGTACAGGGGGATATGGATGAGCAGTTCTTC
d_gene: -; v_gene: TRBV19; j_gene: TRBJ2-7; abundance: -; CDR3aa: CASSISGTNAYEQYF; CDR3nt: TGTGCCAGTAGTATTTCGGGGACAAACGCCTACGAGCAGTACTTC
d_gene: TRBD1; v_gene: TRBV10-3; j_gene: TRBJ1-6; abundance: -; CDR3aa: CAISEFGDRGDSPLHF; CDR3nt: TGTGCCATCAGTGAGTTCGGGGACAGGGGGGATTCACCCCTCCACTTT
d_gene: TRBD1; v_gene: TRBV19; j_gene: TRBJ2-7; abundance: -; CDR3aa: CASSGTGVPYEQYF; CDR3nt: TGTGCCAGTAGTGGGACAGGGGTCCCCTACGAGCAGTACTTC
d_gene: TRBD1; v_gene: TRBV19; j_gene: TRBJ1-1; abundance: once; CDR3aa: CASSMKRGHTEAFF; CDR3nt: TGTGCCAGTAGCATGAAGAGGGGGCACACTGAAGCTTTCTTT
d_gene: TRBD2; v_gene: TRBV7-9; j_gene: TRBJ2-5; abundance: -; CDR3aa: CASSEELAGREETQYF; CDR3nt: TGTGCCAGCAGCGAGGAACTAGCGGGAAGAGAAGAGACCCAGTACTTC
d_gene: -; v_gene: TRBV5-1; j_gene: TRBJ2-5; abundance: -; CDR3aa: CASSPNGAGETQYF; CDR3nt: TGCGCCAGCAGCCCGAACGGGGCAGGAGAGACCCAGTACTTC
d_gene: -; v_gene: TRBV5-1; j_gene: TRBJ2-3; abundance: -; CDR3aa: CASSRPGQASTDTQYF; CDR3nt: TGCGCCAGCAGCCGACCCGGTCAAGCTAGCACAGATACGCAGTATTTT
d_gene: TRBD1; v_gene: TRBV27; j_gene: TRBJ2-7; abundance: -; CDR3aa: CASSPGQGFYEQYF; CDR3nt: TGTGCCAGCAGTCCCGGACAGGGTTTCTACGAGCAGTACTTC
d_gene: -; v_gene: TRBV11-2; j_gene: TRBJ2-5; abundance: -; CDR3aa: CASSLGRHQETQYF; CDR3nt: TGTGCCAGCAGCTTAGGTCGGCACCAAGAGACCCAGTACTTC
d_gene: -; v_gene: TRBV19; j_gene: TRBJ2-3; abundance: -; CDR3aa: CATQRGGGTDTQYF; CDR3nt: TGTGCCACTCAACGGGGAGGGGGTACAGATACGCAGTATTTT
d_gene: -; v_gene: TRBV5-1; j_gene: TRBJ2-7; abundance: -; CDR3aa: CASSPAGTSYEQYF; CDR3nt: TGCGCCAGCAGCCCAGCCGGGACAAGCTACGAGCAGTACTTC
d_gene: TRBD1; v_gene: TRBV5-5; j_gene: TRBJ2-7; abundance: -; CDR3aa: CASSPGTAYEQYF; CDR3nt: TGTGCCAGCAGCCCGGGGACAGCCTACGAGCAGTACTTC
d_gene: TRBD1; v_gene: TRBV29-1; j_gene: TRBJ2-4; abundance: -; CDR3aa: CSVWTGLAKNIQYF; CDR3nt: TGCAGCGTTTGGACAGGACTAGCCAAAAACATTCAGTACTTC
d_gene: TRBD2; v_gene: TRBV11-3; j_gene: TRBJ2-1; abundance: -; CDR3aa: CASSFALGEGFHNEQFF; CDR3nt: TGTGCCAGCAGCTTCGCCCTTGGGGAGGGGTTCCACAATGAGCAGTTCTTC
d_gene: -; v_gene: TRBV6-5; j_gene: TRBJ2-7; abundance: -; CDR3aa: CASSKGGLSVREQYF; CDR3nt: TGTGCCAGCAGCAAAGGCGGGCTTAGTGTTCGCGAGCAGTACTTC
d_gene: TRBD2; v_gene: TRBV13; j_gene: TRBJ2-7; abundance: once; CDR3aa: CASSPGTSSYEQYF; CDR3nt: TGTGCCAGCAGCCCGGGGACTAGTAGCTACGAGCAGTACTTC
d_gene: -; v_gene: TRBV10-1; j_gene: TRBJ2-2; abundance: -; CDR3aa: CASSPGRTNTGELFF; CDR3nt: TGCGCCAGCAGTCCGGGACGGACTAACACCGGGGAGCTGTTTTTT
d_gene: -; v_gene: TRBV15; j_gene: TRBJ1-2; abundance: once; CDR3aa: CATSPGPSPYGYTF; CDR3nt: TGTGCCACCAGCCCGGGGCCCAGCCCTTATGGCTACACCTTC
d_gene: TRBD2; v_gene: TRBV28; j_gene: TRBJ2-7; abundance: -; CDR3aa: CASSFPRTSGTYEQYF; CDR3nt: TGTGCCAGCAGTTTCCCAAGGACTAGCGGGACCTACGAGCAGTACTTC
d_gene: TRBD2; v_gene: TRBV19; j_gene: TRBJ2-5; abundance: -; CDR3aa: CASSINGRETQYF; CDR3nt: TGTGCCAGTAGTATAAACGGGAGGGAGACCCAGTACTTC
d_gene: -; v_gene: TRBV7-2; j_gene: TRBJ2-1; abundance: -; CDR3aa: CASSSWTNPDEQFF; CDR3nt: TGTGCCAGCAGCTCCTGGACTAATCCCGATGAGCAGTTCTTC
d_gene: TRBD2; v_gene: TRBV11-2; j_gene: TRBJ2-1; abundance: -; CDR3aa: CASSQTSGGAGEQFF; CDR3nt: TGTGCCAGCAGCCAGACTAGCGGGGGGGCCGGTGAGCAGTTCTTC
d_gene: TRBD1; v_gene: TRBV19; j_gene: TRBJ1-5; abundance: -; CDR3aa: CASSILGTGVQPQHF; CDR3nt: TGTGCCAGTAGTATCCTTGGGACAGGGGTTCAGCCCCAGCATTTT
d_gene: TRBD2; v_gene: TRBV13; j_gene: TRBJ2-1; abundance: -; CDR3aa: CASSIRPSASGRNNEQFF; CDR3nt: TGTGCCAGCAGCATCCGACCTTCGGCCAGCGGGAGGAACAATGAGCAGTTCTTC
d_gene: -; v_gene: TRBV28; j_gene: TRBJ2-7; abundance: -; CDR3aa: CASSFPGRRTYEQYF; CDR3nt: TGTGCCAGCAGTTTTCCGGGACGTAGAACCTACGAGCAGTACTTC
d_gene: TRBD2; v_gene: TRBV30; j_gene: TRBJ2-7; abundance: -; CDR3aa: CAWSGGTSSYEQYF; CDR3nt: TGTGCCTGGAGTGGGGGGACTAGTTCCTACGAGCAGTACTTC
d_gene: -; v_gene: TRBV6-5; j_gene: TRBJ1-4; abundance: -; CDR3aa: CASSYRQDNEKLFF; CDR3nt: TGTGCCAGCAGTTACCGGCAGGATAATGAAAAACTGTTTTTT
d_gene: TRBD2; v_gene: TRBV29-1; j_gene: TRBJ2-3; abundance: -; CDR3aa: CSASGRVLTDTQYF; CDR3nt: TGCAGCGCTAGCGGGAGGGTTTTGACAGATACGCAGTATTTT
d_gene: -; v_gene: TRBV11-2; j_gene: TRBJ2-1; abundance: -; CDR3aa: CASSLQGIYTNEQFF; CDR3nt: TGTGCCAGCAGTCTCCAGGGCATCTACACCAATGAGCAGTTCTTC
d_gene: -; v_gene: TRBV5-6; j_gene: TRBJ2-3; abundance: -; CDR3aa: CASSEEVADTQYF; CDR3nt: TGTGCCAGCAGCGAAGAGGTCGCAGATACGCAGTATTTT
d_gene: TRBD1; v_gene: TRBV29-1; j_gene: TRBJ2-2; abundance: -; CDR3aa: CSAYRGTNTGELFF; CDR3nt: TGCAGCGCGTACAGGGGGACGAACACCGGGGAGCTGTTTTTT
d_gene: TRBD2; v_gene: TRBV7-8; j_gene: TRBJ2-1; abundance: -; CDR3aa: CASSPLTSGRNEQFF; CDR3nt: TGTGCCAGCAGCCCTCTGACTAGCGGGAGAAATGAGCAGTTCTTC
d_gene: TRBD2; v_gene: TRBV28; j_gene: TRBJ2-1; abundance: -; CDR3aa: CASSFTLAGDPNEQFF; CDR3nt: TGTGCCAGCAGTTTCACTCTAGCGGGAGATCCCAATGAGCAGTTCTTC
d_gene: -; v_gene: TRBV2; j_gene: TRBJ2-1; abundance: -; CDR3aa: CASGGLGASYNEQFF; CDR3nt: TGTGCCAGCGGCGGCTTAGGGGCCTCCTACAATGAGCAGTTCTTC
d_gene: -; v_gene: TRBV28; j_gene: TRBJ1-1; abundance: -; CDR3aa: CASSLWRMNTEAFF; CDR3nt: TGTGCCAGCAGTTTATGGCGTATGAACACTGAAGCTTTCTTT
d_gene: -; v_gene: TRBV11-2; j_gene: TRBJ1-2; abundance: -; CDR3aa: CASSSVWGDTYGYTF; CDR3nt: TGTGCCAGCAGCTCAGTTTGGGGGGACACCTATGGCTACACCTTC
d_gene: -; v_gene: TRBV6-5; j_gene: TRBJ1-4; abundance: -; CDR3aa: CASSRPGGDEKLFF; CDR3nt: TGTGCCAGCAGTCGCCCGGGAGGGGATGAAAAACTGTTTTTT
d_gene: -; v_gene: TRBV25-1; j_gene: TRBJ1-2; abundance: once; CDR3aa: CASSGRGRGYYGYTF; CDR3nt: TGTGCCAGCAGTGGCCGGGGCAGGGGCTACTATGGCTACACCTTC
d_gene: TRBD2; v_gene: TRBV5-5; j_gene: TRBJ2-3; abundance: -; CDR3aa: CASTAGLAGVVTDTQYF; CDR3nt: TGTGCCAGCACCGCGGGACTAGCGGGAGTGGTCACAGATACGCAGTATTTT
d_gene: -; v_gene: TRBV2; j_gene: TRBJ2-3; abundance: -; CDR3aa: CASSIFSTDTQYF; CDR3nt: TGTGCCAGCAGCATCTTTAGCACAGATACGCAGTATTTT
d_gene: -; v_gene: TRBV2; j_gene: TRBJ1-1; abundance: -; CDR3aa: CASSERTVNTEAFF; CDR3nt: TGTGCCAGCAGTGAACGGACAGTGAACACTGAAGCTTTCTTT
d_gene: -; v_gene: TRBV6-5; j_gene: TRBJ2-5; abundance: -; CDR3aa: CASSLLGVEETQYF; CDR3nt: TGTGCCAGCAGTTTGTTGGGGGTCGAGGAGACCCAGTACTTC
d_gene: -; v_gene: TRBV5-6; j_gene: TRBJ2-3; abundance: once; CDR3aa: CASSETDPSTDTQYF; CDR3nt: TGTGCCAGCAGCGAGACAGACCCTAGCACAGATACGCAGTATTTT
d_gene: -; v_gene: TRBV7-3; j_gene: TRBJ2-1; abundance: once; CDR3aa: CASSLSGGVGSEQFF; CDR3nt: TGTGCCAGCAGCTTATCCGGCGGCGTGGGGAGTGAGCAGTTCTTC
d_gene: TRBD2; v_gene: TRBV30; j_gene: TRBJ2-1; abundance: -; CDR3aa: CAWTFLKAGDNEQFF; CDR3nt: TGTGCCTGGACTTTTTTAAAAGCGGGGGACAATGAGCAGTTCTTC